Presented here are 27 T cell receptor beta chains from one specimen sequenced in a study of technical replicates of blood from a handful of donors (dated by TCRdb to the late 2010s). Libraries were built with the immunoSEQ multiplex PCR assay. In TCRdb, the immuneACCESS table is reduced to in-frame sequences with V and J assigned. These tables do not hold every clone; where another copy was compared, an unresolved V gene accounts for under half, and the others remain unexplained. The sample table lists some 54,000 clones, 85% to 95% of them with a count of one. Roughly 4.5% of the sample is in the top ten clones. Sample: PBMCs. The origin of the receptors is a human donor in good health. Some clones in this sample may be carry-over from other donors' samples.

CDR3 region: CASRNRENGQPQHF. The CDR3 DNA sequence: TGTGCCAGTAGGAACAGGGAAAACGGTCAGCCCCAGCATTTT. The chain employs TRBV19 and TRBJ1-5, with D perhaps matching TRBD1 (6 bases). CDR3 length: 14 residues. Trimming pared 6 bases from V and 6 bases from J, leaving 15 bases between. Germline values: CDR1 LNHDA, CDR2 SQIVND (reference sequence).

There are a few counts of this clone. The CDR3 reads CASTEDRNTEAFF. The CDR3 nucleotides are TGTGCCAGCACCGAGGACAGGAACACTGAAGCTTTCTTT. The chain recombines TRBV5-6 with TRBJ1-1; a weak D match, TRBD1 (6 bases). Germline CDR1 SGHDT, CDR2 YYEEEE. CDR3 length: 13 amino acids. With 6 bases removed from V and 1 base from J, the gap between germline ends came to 10 bases.

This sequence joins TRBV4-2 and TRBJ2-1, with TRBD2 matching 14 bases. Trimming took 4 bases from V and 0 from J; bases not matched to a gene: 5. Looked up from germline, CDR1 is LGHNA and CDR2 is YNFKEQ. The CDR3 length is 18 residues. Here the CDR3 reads CASSPLGLAGDSYNEQFF. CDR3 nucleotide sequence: TGTGCCAGCAGCCCATTGGGACTAGCGGGGGACTCCTACAATGAGCAGTTCTTC.

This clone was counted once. This CDR3 reads CAWRTGDTGELFF. The CDR3 DNA is TGTGCCTGGAGGACAGGGGACACCGGGGAGCTGTTTTTT. The chain employs TRBV30 and TRBJ2-2; TRBD1 matches at 8 bases. Trimming cost V 3 bases and J 3 bases; bases outside gene matches: 0. This CDR3 is built from 13 residues. Germline loops: CDR1 GTSNPN, CDR2 SVGIG (reference sequence). Based on the CDR3 plus reference TRBV30 and TRBJ2-2, the full variable domain is SQTIHQWPATLVQPVGSPLSLECTVEGTSNPNLYWYRQAAGRGLQLLFYSVGIGQISSEVPQNLSASRPQDRQFILSSKKLLLSDSGFYLCAWRTGDTGELFFGEGSRLTVL.

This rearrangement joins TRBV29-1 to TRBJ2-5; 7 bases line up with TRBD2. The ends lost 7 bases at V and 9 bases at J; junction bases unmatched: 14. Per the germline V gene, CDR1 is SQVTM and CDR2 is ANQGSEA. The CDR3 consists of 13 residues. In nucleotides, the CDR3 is TGCAGCGCCAGGGAGGGCTCGGTTTCGTCCCAGTACTTC. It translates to CSAREGSVSSQYF.

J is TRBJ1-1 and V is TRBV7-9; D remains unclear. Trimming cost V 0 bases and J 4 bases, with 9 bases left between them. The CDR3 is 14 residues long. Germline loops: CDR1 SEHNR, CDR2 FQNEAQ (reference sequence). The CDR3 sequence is CASSLAQARTEAFF. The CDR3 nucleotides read TGTGCCAGCAGCTTAGCTCAAGCACGCACTGAAGCTTTCTTT.

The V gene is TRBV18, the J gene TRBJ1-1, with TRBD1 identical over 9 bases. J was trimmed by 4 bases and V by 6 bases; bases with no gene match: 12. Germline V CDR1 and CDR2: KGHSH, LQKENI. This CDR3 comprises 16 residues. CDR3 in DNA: TGTGCCAGCTCCCACAGGGACAGGGCCAGGGGCACTGAAGCTTTCTTT. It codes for CASSHRDRARGTEAFF.

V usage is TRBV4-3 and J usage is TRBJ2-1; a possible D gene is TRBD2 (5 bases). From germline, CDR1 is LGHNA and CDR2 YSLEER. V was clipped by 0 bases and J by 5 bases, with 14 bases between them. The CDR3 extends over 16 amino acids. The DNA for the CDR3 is TGCGCCAGCAGCCAAGATACAACGGGATGGAACAATGAGCAGTTCTTC. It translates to CASSQDTTGWNNEQFF.

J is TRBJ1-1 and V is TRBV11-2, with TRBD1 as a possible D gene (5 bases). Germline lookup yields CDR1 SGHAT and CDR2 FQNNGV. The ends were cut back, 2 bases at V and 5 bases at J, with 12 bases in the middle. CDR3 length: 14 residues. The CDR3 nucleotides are TGTGCCAGCAGCTTATCCAACCGGGGGACTGAAGCTTTCTTT. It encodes CASSLSNRGTEAFF.

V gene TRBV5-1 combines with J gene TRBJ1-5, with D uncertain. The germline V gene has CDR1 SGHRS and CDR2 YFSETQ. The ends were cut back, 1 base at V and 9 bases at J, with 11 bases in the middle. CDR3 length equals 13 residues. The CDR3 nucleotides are TGCGCCAGCAGCTTGTATCCGGCGGGGCCCCAGCATTTT. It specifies CASSLYPAGPQHF.

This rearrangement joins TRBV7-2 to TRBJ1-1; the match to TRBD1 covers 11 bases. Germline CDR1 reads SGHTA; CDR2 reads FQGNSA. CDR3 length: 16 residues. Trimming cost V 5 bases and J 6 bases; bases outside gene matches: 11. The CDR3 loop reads CASSPGQGVGSAEAFF. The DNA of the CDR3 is TGTGCCAGCAGCCCGGGACAGGGGGTAGGGAGCGCTGAAGCTTTCTTT.

The CDR3 spells CASYYRLAGFETQYF. CDR3 nucleotides: TGTGCCAGCTACTACCGACTAGCGGGATTTGAGACCCAGTACTTC. This sequence joins TRBV6-4 and TRBJ2-5, with TRBD2 matching 11 bases. Losses at the gene ends were 8 bases for V and 5 bases for J; bases not matched to a gene: 10. This CDR3 contains 15 residues. Germline values: CDR1 MRHNA, CDR2 SNTAGT.

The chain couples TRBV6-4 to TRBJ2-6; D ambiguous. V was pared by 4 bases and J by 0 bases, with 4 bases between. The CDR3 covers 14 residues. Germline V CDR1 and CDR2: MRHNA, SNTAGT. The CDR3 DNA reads TGTGCCAGCAGTGCTCGCTCTGGGGCCAACGTCCTGACTTTC. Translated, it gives CASSARSGANVLTF.

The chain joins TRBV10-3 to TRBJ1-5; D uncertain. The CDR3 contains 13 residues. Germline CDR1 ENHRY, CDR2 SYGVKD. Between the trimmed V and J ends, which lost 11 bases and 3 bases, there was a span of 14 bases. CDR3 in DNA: TGTGCCGTCCAAAGCGCCTCCAATCAGCCCCAGCATTTT. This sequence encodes CAVQSASNQPQHF.

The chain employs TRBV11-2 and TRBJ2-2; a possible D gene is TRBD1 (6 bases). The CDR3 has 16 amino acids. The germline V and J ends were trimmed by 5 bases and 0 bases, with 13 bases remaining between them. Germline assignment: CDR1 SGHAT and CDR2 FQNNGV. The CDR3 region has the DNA TGTGCCAGCAGCCAAAGACAGGCCCCGAACACCGGGGAGCTGTTTTTT. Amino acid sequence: CASSQRQAPNTGELFF.

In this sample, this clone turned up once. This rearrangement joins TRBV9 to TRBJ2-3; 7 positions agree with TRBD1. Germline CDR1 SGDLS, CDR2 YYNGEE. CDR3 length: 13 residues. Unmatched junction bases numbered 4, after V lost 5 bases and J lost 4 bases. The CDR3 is CASRGTAADTQYF. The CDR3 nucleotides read TGTGCCAGCAGGGGGACAGCCGCAGATACGCAGTATTTT.

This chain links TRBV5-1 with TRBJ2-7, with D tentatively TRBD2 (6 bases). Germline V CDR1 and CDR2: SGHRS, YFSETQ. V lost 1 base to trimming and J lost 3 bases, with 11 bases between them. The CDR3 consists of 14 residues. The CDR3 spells CASSLSGGYYEQYF. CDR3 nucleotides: TGCGCCAGCAGCTTGAGCGGAGGGTACTACGAGCAGTACTTC.

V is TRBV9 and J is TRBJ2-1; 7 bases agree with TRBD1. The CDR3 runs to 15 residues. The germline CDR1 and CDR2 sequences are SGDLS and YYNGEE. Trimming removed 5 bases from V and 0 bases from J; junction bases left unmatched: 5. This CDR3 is CASSPDRDSYNEQFF. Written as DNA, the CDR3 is TGTGCCAGCAGTCCTGACAGGGACTCCTACAATGAGCAGTTCTTC.

As DNA, the CDR3 is TGTGCCAGCAGCTTGGCCTCACGGGTGCGCTATGGCTACACCTTC. Its translation is CASSLASRVRYGYTF. The gene calls are TRBV5-4 and TRBJ1-2; unclear D gene. The CDR3 covers 15 residues. Germline assignment: CDR1 SGHNT and CDR2 YYREEE (reference sequence). V was trimmed by 0 bases and J by 4 bases, leaving 13 bases between them.

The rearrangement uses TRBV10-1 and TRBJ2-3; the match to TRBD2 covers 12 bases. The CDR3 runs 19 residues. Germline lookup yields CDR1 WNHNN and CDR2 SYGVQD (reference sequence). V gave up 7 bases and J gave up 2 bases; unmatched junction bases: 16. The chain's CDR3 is CASIPGLAGLGDSTDTQYF. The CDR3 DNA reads TGCGCCAGCATTCCGGGACTAGCGGGCTTGGGGGATTCCACAGATACGCAGTATTTT.

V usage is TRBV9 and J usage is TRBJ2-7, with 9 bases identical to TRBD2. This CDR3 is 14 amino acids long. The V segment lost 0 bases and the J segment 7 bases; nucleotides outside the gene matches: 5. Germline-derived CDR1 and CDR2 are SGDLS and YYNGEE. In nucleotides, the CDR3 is TGTGCCAGCAGCGTAGGCGGGGGGGCCCGGGAGCAGTACTTC. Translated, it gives CASSVGGGAREQYF.

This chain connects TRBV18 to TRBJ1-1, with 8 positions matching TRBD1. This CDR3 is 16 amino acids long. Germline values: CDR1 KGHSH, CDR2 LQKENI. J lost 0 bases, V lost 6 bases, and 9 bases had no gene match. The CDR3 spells CASSQTGEKMNTEAFF. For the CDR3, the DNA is TGTGCCAGCTCTCAGACAGGGGAAAAAATGAACACTGAAGCTTTCTTT.

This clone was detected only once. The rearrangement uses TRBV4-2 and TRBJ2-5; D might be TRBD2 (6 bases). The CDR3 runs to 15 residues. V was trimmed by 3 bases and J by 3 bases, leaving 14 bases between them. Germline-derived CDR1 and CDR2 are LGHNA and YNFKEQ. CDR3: CASSQSRDLEETQYF. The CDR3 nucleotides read TGTGCCAGCAGCCAGAGCCGGGACTTAGAAGAGACCCAGTACTTC.

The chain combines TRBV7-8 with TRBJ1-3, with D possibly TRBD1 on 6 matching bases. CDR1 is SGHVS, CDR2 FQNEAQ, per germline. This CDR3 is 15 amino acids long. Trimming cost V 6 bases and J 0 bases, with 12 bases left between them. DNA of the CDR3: TGTGCCAGCAGGAAGGGGGGGGGCTCTGGAAACACCATATATTTT. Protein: CASRKGGGSGNTIYF.

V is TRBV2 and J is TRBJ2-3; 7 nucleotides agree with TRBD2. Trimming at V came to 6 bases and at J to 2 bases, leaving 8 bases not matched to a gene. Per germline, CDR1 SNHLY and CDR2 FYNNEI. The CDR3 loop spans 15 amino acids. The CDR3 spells CASRGRGTTTDTQYF. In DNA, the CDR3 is TGTGCCAGCAGGGGGAGGGGAACCACCACAGATACGCAGTATTTT.

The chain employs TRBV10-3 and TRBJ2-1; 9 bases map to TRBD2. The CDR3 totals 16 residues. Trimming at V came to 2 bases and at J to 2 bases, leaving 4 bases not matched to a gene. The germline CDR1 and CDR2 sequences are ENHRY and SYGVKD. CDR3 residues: CAISEVGGGAYNEQFF. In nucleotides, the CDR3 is TGTGCCATCAGTGAGGTGGGCGGGGGGGCCTACAATGAGCAGTTCTTC.

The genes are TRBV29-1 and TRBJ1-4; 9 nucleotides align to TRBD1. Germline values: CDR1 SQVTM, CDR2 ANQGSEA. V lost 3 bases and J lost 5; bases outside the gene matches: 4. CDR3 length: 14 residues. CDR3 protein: CSVEGDRENEKLFF. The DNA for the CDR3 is TGCAGCGTTGAGGGGGACAGGGAGAATGAAAAACTGTTTTTT.